This entry concerns a single T cell receptor (beta chain). The germline V and J ends were trimmed by 1 base and 5 bases, with 12 bases remaining between them. In germline, CDR1 is MGHRA, CDR2 YSYEKL. The CDR3 runs 14 residues. This specimen comes from a study of cytomegalovirus exposure and HLA in healthy donors. Clones were read by immunoSEQ multiplex PCR, and TCRdb kept only the in-frame ones, dropping some. Of roughly 270,000 clones listed, approximately 87% are singletons. The chain joins TRBV4-1 to TRBJ2-7, with D possibly TRBD1 on 6 matching bases. The sample taken for sequencing was PBMCs. The clonotype comes from a young woman in good health and CMV-seronegative. This CDR3 is CASSQARAGDEQYF. CDR3 coding DNA: TGCGCCAGCAGCCAAGCGCGGGCAGGGGACGAGCAGTACTTC.